This T cell receptor beta chain stems from a study of blood T cell repertoires in COVID-19. Study-wide background: Acute and convalescent COVID-19 samples came from the United States, Italy and Spain. Sources were T cells, B-cell-depleted T cells, or PBMCs; the material itself was cDNA or gDNA.

This CDR3 contains 14 residues. The germline V gene has CDR1 SGHAT and CDR2 FQNNGV. V lost 1 base to trimming and J lost 6 bases; unmatched junction nucleotides: 2. Authors' methods: Counts of nucleated cells, estimated from reference gene primer amplification, were obtained. TCRdb's copy holds only in-frame clones and misses some; the assay was immunoSEQ multiplex PCR. Clone size and V and J calls were adopted from that table, with D and trimming inferred from the DNA. The sample has about 400,000 clones, around 87% seen once. Participants spanned ages about 18 to 100 years and resided in 20 to 30 US areas.

The specimen sequenced was PBMCs or T cells enriched from blood (not recorded which). The TCR comes from a man aged 40-49 years in a cohort exposed to, infected with or recovered from COVID-19 (not recorded which). The rearrangement joins TRBV11-2 to TRBJ2-3, with TRBD2 identical over 9 bases. CDR3 coding DNA: TGTGCCAGCAGCTTAGTAGCGGGAGAGGATACGCAGTATTTT. This codes for CASSLVAGEDTQYF.